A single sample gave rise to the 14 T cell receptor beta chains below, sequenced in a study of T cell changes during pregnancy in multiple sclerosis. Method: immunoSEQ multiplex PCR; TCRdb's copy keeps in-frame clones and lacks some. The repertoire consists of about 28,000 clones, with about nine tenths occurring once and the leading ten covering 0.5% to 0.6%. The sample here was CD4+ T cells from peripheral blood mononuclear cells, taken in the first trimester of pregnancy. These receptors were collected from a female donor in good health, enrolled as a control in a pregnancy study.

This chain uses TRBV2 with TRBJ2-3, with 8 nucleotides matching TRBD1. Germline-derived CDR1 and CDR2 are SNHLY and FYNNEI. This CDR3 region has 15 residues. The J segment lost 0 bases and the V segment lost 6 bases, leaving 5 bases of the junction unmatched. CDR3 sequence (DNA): TGTGCCAGCAGGTCGGACAGGGTTAGCACAGATACGCAGTATTTT. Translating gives CASRSDRVSTDTQYF.

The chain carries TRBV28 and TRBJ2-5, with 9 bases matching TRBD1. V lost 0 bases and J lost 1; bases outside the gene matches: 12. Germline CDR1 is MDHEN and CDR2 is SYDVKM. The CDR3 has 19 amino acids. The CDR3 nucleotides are TGTGCCAGCAGTTTATGGACGAAGCCGGGACAGGGAATCCAAGAGACCCAGTACTTC. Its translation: CASSLWTKPGQGIQETQYF.

The CDR3 loop reads CASSLEGQGVNEQFF. DNA of the CDR3: TGCGCCAGCAGCTTGGAGGGACAGGGAGTCAATGAGCAGTTCTTC. The chain has TRBV5-1 and TRBJ2-1, with TRBD1 matching 9 bases. Trimming took 0 bases from V and 6 from J; bases not matched to a gene: 4. The germline V gene encodes CDR1 SGHRS and CDR2 YFSETQ. This CDR3 region has 15 residues.

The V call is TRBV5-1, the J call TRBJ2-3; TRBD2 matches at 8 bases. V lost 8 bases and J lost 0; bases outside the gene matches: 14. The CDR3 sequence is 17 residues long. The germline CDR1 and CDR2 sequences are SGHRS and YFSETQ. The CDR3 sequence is CASKNSGDLLSTDTQYF. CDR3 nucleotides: TGCGCCAGTAAAAATAGCGGGGACCTGCTCAGCACAGATACGCAGTATTTT.

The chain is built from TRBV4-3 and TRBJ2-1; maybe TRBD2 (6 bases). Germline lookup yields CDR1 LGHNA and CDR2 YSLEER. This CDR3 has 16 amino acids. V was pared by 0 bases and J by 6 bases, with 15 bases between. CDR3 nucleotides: TGCGCCAGCAGCCAAGATCTAGGGGCTAGCGCCAATGAGCAGTTCTTC. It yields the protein CASSQDLGASANEQFF.

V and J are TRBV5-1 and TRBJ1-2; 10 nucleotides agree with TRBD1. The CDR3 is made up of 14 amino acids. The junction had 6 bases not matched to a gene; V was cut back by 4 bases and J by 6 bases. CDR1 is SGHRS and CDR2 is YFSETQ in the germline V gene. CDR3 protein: CASSTGQGSHGYTF. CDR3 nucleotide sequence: TGCGCCAGCAGCACGGGACAGGGGTCGCATGGCTACACCTTC.

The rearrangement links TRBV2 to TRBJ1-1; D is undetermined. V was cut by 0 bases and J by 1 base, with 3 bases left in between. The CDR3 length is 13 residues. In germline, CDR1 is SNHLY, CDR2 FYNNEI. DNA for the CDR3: TGTGCCAGCAGTGAAGCCGGGAACACTGAAGCTTTCTTT. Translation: CASSEAGNTEAFF.

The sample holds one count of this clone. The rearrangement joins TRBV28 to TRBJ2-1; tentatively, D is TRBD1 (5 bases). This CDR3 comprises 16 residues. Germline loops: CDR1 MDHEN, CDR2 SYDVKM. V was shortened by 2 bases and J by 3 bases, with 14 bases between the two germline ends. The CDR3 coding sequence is TGTGCCAGCAGTTTAATCTCAGGGAACCTCTACAATGAGCAGTTCTTC. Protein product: CASSLISGNLYNEQFF.

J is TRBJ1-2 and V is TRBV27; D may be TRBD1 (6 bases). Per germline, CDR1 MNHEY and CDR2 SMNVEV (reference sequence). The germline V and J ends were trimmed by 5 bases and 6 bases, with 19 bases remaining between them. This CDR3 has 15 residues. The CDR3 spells CASSPRAEKGDGYTF. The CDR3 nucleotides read TGTGCCAGCAGTCCCCGGGCCGAAAAGGGGGATGGCTACACCTTC.

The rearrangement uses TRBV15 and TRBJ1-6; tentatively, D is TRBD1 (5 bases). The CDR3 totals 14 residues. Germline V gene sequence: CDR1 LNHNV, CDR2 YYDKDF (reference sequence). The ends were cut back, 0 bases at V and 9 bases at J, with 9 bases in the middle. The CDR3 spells CATSREVGVSPLHF. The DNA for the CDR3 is TGTGCCACCAGCAGAGAAGTAGGGGTTTCACCCCTCCACTTT.

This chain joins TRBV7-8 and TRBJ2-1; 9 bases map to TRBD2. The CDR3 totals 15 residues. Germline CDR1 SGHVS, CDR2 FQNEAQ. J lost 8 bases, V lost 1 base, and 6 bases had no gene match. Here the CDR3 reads CASSLVSGRGYEQFF. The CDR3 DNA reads TGTGCCAGCAGCTTAGTTAGCGGGAGAGGCTATGAGCAGTTCTTC. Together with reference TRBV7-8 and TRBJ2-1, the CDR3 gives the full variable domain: GAGVSQSPRYKVAKRGQDVALRCDPISGHVSLFWYQQALGQGPEFLTYFQNEAQLDKSGLPSDRFFAERPEGSVSTLKIQRTQQEDSAVYLCASSLVSGRGYEQFFGPGTRLTVL.

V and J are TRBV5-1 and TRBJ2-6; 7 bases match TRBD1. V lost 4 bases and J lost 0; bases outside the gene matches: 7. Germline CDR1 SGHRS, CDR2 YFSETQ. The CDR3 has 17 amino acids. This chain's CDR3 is CASSRDSPTSGANVLTF. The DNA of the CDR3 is TGCGCCAGCAGCCGGGACAGTCCGACCTCTGGGGCCAACGTCCTGACTTTC.

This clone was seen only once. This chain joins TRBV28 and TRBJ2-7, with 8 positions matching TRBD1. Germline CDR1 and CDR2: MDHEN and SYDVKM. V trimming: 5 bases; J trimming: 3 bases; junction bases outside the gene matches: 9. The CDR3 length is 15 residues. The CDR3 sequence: CASSARGRGRYEQYF. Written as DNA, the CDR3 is TGTGCCAGCAGTGCCAGGGGGCGGGGACGCTACGAGCAGTACTTC. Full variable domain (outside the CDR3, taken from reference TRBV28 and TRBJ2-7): DVKVTQSSRYLVKRTGEKVFLECVQDMDHENMFWYRQDPGLGLRLIYFSYDVKMKEKGDIPEGYSVSREKKERFSLILESASTNQTSMYLCASSARGRGRYEQYFGPGTRLTVT.

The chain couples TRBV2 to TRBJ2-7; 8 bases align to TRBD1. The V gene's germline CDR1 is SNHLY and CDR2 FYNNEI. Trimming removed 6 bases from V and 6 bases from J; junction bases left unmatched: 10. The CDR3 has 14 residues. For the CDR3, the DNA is TGTGCCAGCAGACAGGGGGGCGTTAGGTCCGAGCAGTACTTC. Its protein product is CASRQGGVRSEQYF. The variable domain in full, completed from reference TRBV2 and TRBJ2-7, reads EPEVTQTPSHQVTQMGQEVILRCVPISNHLYFYWYRQILGQKVEFLVSFYNNEISEKSEIFDDQFSVERPDGSNFTLKIRSTKLEDSAMYFCASRQGGVRSEQYFGPGTRLTVT.